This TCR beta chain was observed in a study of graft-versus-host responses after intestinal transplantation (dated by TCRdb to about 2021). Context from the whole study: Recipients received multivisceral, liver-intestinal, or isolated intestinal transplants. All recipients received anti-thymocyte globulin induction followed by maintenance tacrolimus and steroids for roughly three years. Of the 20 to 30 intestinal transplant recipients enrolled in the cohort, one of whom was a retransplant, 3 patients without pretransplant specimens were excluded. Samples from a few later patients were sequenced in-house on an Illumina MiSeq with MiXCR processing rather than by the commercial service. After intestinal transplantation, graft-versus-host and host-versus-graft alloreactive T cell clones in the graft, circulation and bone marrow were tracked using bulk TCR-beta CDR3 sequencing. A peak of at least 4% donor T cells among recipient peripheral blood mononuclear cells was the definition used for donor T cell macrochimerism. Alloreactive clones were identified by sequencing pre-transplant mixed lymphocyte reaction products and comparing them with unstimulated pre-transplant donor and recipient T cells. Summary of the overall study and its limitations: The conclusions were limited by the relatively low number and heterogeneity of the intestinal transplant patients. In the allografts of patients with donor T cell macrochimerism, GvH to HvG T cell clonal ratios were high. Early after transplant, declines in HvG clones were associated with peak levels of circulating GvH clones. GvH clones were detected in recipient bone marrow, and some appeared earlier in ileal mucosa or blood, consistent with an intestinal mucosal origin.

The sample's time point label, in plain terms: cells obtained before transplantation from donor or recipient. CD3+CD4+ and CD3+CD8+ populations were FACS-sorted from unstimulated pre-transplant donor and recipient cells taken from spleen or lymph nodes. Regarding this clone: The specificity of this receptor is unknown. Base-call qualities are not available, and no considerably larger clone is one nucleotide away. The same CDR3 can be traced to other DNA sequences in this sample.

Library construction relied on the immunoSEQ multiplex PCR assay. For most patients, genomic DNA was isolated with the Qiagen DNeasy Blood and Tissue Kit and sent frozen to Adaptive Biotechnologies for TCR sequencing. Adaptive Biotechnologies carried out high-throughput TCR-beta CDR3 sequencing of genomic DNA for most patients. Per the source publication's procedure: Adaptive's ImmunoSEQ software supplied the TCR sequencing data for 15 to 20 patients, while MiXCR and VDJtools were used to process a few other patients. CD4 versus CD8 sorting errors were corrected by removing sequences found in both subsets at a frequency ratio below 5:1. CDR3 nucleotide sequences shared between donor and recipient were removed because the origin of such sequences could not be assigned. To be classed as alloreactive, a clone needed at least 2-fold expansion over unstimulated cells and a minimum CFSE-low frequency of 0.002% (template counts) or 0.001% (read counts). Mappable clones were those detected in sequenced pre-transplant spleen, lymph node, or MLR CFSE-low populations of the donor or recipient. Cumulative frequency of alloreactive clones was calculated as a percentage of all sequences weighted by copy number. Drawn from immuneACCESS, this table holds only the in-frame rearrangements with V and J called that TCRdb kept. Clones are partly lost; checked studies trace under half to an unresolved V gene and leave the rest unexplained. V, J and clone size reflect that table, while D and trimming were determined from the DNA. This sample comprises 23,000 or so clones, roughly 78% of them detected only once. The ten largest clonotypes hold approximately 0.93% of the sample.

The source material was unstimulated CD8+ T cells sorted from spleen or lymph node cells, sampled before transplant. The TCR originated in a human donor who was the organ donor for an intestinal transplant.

The base sequence is TGTGCCAGCAGTTTGGGGGCGTCCTACGAGCAGTACTTC. This gives the protein CASSLGASYEQYF. The chain is made from TRBV27 and TRBJ2-7, with TRBD1 tentatively as D gene (6 bases match). Per the germline V gene (reference sequence), MNHEY is the CDR1 and SMNVEV is the CDR2. Inclusive of the bounding cysteine and phenylalanine, the CDR3 is 13 residues long. Only the CDR3 part of the read is kept: 39 bases, read in frame from the first base. V loses 3 bases of germline sequence and J loses 1 base, and the interval between the two ends is 7 bases.